The TCR beta chain under discussion was sequenced for a study of blood T cell repertoires in COVID-19. At the level of the study: From the United States, Italy and Spain came samples of acute and convalescent COVID-19. PBMCs, B-cell-depleted T cells, or T cells were the source of the cDNA or gDNA that made up the material.

Original methodology: Estimates of nucleated cell counts were drawn from the amplification of reference gene primers. Assay used: immunoSEQ multiplex PCR; TCRdb lists only in-frame clones, some missing. Clonal size and the V and J genes are those of that table, whereas D and trimming came from the DNA. The sample has some 70,000 clones; roughly 83% are singletons. This CDR3 region has 15 residues. Germline loops: CDR1 MNHEY, CDR2 SMNVEV (reference sequence). The trim removed 5 bases at V and 4 bases at J, leaving 8 bases unmatched. This clone was observed a handful of times. The clonotype comes from a man older than 75 with acute or convalescent COVID-19. Sequenced material: peripheral blood. The gene calls are TRBV27 and TRBJ2-1, with 7 nucleotides matching TRBD1. In DNA form, the CDR3 reads TGTGCCAGCAGTCGTCCGGGACAGATTTACAATGAGCAGTTCTTC. Amino acids: CASSRPGQIYNEQFF.